These 8 T cell receptor beta chains came from one sample sequenced in a study of T-cell reconstitution after alpha-beta-depleted transplantation in children. Preparation of the TCRbeta library was carried out with unique molecular identifiers. Using its own MiXCR run on the PCR reads, TCRdb lists one record per CDR3 protein. The sample includes approximately 500,000 distinct CDR3 sequences, 25% to 30% of them seen just once. The specimen comprised PBMCs, sampled before TCRalphabeta/CD19-depleted stem cell transplant. The receptors shown here come from a boy younger than two with Wiskott-Aldrich syndrome, due to receive a stem cell transplant.

There are a few counts of this clonotype. The rearrangement links TRBV7-2 to TRBJ1-2; a possible D gene is TRBD1 (5 bases). Trimming removed 1 base from V and 2 bases from J, with 11 bases in between. The CDR3 runs 15 residues. Germline assignment: CDR1 SGHTA and CDR2 FQGNSA. The CDR3 region has the DNA TGTGCCAGCAGCTTAGGTGCAGGGATCAACTATGGCTACACCTTC. As protein: CASSLGAGINYGYTF.

Only a few counts were recorded for this clonotype. The chain couples TRBV29-1 to TRBJ2-4; D may be TRBD2 (7 bases). The germline gives CDR1 SQVTM, CDR2 ANQGSEA. Trimming shortened V by 6 bases and J by 0 bases, and 15 bases separated the two germline ends. CDR3 length: 15 residues. The CDR3 protein is CSVGGAAGAKNIQYF. The CDR3 DNA is TGCAGCGTGGGGGGGGCGGCGGGAGCCAAAAACATTCAGTACTTC.

The chain couples TRBV20-1 to TRBJ1-2, with D perhaps matching TRBD1 (6 bases). CDR3 length equals 13 residues. The germline CDR1 and CDR2 sequences are DFQATT and SNEGSKA (reference sequence). V gave up 6 bases and J gave up 4 bases, with 15 bases separating them. CDR3 in amino acids: CSAAKTGAYGYTF. The CDR3 DNA follows: TGCAGTGCCGCGAAGACAGGTGCCTATGGCTACACCTTC.

This clonotype was seen a few times. The rearrangement joins TRBV5-1 to TRBJ2-7, with TRBD2 identical over 12 bases. Per germline, CDR1 SGHRS and CDR2 YFSETQ. J was trimmed by 5 bases and V by 3 bases; bases with no gene match: 6. CDR3 size: 15 residues. The CDR3, as DNA: TGCGCCAGCAGCTCTCGACTAGCGGGAGATGACGAGCAGTACTTC. Its protein is CASSSRLAGDDEQYF.

For this clonotype: Germline and junction disagree at one end, which may indicate a read error. The chain couples TRBV6-1 to TRBJ1-6; TRBD1 might be the D (6 bases). CDR3 length equals 14 residues. Germline assignment: CDR1 MNHNS and CDR2 SASEGT. The CDR3 nucleotides are TGTGCCAGCAGTCCAGGGGTGAGCCGAACGACGCTTAGATTT. As protein: CASSPGVSRTTLRF.

This chain uses TRBV5-1 with TRBJ1-1; D is perhaps TRBD1 (5 bases). The CDR3 totals 15 residues. The ends were cut back, 0 bases at V and 5 bases at J, with 14 bases in the middle. The V gene's germline CDR1 is SGHRS and CDR2 YFSETQ. The CDR3 sequence is CASSLAGGGWTEAFF. In DNA, the CDR3 is TGCGCCAGCAGCTTGGCCGGGGGGGGTTGGACTGAAGCTTTCTTT.

The chain combines TRBV5-6 with TRBJ2-7; TRBD2 agrees at 12 bases. CDR3 length equals 16 residues. The V segment lost 4 bases and the J segment 6 bases; nucleotides outside the gene matches: 11. Germline V gene data show CDR1 as SGHDT and CDR2 as YYEEEE. The CDR3 DNA reads as TGTGCCAGCAGCGGGATACGACTAGCGGGAGTTGGCGAGCAGTACTTC. Translated, it gives CASSGIRLAGVGEQYF.

This clonotype was seen a few times. The chain carries TRBV29-1 and TRBJ2-1, with TRBD2 matching 10 bases. The germline gives CDR1 SQVTM, CDR2 ANQGSEA. J was trimmed by 3 bases and V by 0 bases; bases with no gene match: 14. This CDR3 region has 19 residues. In DNA form, the CDR3 reads TGCAGCGTTGAAGAAAGCCACTCACTAGCGGGAATTTTCTACAATGAGCAGTTCTTC. Translation: CSVEESHSLAGIFYNEQFF.